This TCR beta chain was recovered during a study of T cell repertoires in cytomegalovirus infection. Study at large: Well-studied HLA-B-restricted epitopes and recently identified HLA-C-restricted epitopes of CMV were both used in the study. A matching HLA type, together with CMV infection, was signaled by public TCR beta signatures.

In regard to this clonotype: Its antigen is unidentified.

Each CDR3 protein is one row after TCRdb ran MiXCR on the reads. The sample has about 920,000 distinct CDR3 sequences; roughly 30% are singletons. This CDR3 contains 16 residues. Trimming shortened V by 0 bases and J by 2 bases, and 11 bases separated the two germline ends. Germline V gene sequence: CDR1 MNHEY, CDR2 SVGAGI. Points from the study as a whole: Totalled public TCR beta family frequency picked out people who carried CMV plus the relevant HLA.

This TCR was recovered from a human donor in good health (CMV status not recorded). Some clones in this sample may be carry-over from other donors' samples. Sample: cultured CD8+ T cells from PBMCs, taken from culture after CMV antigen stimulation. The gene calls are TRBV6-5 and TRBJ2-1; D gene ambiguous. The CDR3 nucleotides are TGTGCCAGCAGTTACTCGGGTGTCATAGCCTACAATGAGCAGTTCTTC. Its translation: CASSYSGVIAYNEQFF.